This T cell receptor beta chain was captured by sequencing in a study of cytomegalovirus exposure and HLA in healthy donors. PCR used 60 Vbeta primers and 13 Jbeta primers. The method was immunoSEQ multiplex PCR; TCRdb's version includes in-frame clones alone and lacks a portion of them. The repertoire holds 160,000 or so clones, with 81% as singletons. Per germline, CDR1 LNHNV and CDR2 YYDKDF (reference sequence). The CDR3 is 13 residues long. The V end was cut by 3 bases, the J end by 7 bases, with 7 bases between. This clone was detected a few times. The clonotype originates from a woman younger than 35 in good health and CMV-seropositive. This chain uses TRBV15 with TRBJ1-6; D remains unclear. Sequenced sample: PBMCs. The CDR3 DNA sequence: TGTGCCACCAGCAGGACGGGGAATTCACCCCTCCACTTT. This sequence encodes CATSRTGNSPLHF.